The rows below give T cell receptor beta chains drawn from one sample of a study of cytomegalovirus exposure and HLA in healthy donors. Libraries were prepared by immunoSEQ multiplex PCR; TCRdb keeps only in-frame clonotypes and omits some of them. The sample has about 74,000 clones, approximately 95% seen once. The material sequenced was PBMCs. The receptor set was obtained from a man younger than 35 in good health and CMV-seropositive. Both conserved end residues are part of each CDR3. Each record gives: J gene, V gene, D gene, clone size, CDR3 DNA, CDR3 protein. The D gene is left open where the match is weak. Rows give clone size only sometimes, using once, few, many, or a class for an expanded clone.

TRBJ2-2,TRBV4-2,.,.,TGTGCCAGCAGCCAAGACGCAGGGTCCGTCGGGGAGCTGTTTTTT,CASSQDAGSVGELFF
TRBJ1-5,TRBV28,.,.,TGTGCCAGCAGATGGACATCACCCGCCCATCAGCCCCAGCATTTT,CASRWTSPAHQPQHF
TRBJ2-1,TRBV5-6,TRBD2,.,TGTGCCAGCACACTGACTAGCGGGAATGAGCAGTTCTTC,CASTLTSGNEQFF
TRBJ1-1,TRBV6-5,.,.,TGTGCCAGCAGCCAACACAGGGAGGGTGAAGCTTTCTTT,CASSQHREGEAFF
TRBJ2-1,TRBV7-2,.,.,TGTGCCAGCAGCTTAGTTATCCAGGCGGGTGTGCAGTTCTTC,CASSLVIQAGVQFF
TRBJ2-5,TRBV29-1,TRBD2,.,TGCAGCGTGGATGGGGTAGCGGGAGGGCCGGGGGAGACCCAGTACTTC,CSVDGVAGGPGETQYF
TRBJ1-2,TRBV19,.,.,TGTGCCAGTAGCTTTTGGGTCGGGGGCTACACCTTC,CASSFWVGGYTF
TRBJ2-3,TRBV19,TRBD2,.,TGTGCCAGTAGTATAGGGACTAGCGGGAGTGGAGATACGCAGTATTTT,CASSIGTSGSGDTQYF
TRBJ1-1,TRBV28,.,.,TGTGCCAGCAGTTTTGGACACGGGGCTTTCTTT,CASSFGHGAFF
TRBJ1-1,TRBV5-1,.,.,TGCGCCAGCAGCCAGGGACCCCGGGGGGGCAAAGCTTTCTTT,CASSQGPRGGKAFF
TRBJ2-1,TRBV5-1,TRBD1,.,TGCGCCAGCAGCTTGGGGACAGGGGTTCCCTACAATGAGCAGTTCTTC,CASSLGTGVPYNEQFF
TRBJ2-1,TRBV27,TRBD1,.,TGTGCCAGCAGGCCTATTGACCGGGACAGGGGGCTCAATGAGCAGTTCTTC,CASRPIDRDRGLNEQFF
TRBJ1-3,TRBV4-1,.,.,TGCGCCAGCAGCCGTCAGGGTTTGGTATTTCGTGGAAACACCATATATTTT,CASSRQGLVFRGNTIYF
TRBJ2-7,TRBV28,TRBD1,.,TGTGCCAGCAGCCGCACCGGGACAGGGTTCGAGCAGTACTTC,CASSRTGTGFEQYF
TRBJ2-1,TRBV30,TRBD1,.,TGTGCCTGGATGACCCCGGGACAGGGGGTGGGCAATGAGCAGTTCTTC,CAWMTPGQGVGNEQFF
TRBJ2-1,TRBV28,.,.,TGTGCCAGCAGTTTACTAGCGAACTCCTACAATGAGCAGTTCTTC,CASSLLANSYNEQFF
TRBJ2-3,TRBV5-1,TRBD2,.,TGCGCCAGCAGCCTGTCTAGCGGGAGAACAGATACGCAGTATTTT,CASSLSSGRTDTQYF
TRBJ2-3,TRBV7-9,.,.,TGTGCCAGCAGCTCTTACGGGGGGCCCCCAGATACGCAGTATTTT,CASSSYGGPPDTQYF
TRBJ2-7,TRBV30,.,.,TGTGCCTGGAGCGGCGGCGCCAGCGTTGGCTCCTACGAGCAGTACTTC,CAWSGGASVGSYEQYF
TRBJ1-1,TRBV6-5,.,.,TGTGCCAGCAGTTACCACGGGGGGGAAGCTTTCTTT,CASSYHGGEAFF
TRBJ2-1,TRBV6-5,TRBD2,.,TGTGCCAGCAGTTACGTTAGCGGGAGCGTCTATGAGCAGTTCTTC,CASSYVSGSVYEQFF
TRBJ1-3,TRBV5-1,.,.,TGCGCCAGCAGCTTGTCTCCGGGGACAGGAAACACCATATATTTT,CASSLSPGTGNTIYF
TRBJ1-1,TRBV11-1,TRBD1,.,TGTGCCAGCACCCTGACAGGGGTGAACACTGAAGCTTTCTTT,CASTLTGVNTEAFF
TRBJ1-1,TRBV4-1,.,.,TGCGCCAGCAGCCGCCAGAGGGGGACACTGAACACTGAAGCTTTCTTT,CASSRQRGTLNTEAFF
TRBJ1-5,TRBV10-3,TRBD1,.,TGTGCCACGGGGACAGAGCTAAATCAGCCCCAGCATTTT,CATGTELNQPQHF
TRBJ1-1,TRBV9,.,.,TGTGCCAGCAGCCCTCAAGGACAGATAGGCACTGAAGCTTTCTTT,CASSPQGQIGTEAFF
TRBJ2-7,TRBV19,TRBD1,.,TGTGCCAGTAGTCCTCTCCCGGGACAGGGAGGTTACGAGCAGTACTTC,CASSPLPGQGGYEQYF
TRBJ1-2,TRBV5-1,.,once,TGCGCCAGCACCGCGGGGGGCTATGGCTACACCTTC,CASTAGGYGYTF
TRBJ1-1,TRBV18,.,.,TGTGCCAGCTCACCACGGGGAGGTATGACCACTGAAGCTTTCTTT,CASSPRGGMTTEAFF
TRBJ2-7,TRBV30,TRBD2,.,TGTGCCTGGAGTGTAGTAGATACTAGCGGAATCTACGAGCAGTACTTC,CAWSVVDTSGIYEQYF
TRBJ2-7,TRBV10-2,TRBD2,.,TGCGCCAGCAAAGAAACCCAAGCGGGATCAGGGGAGCAGTACTTC,CASKETQAGSGEQYF
TRBJ2-7,TRBV27,TRBD1,.,TGTGCCACGCACGGGACAGCTTACGAGCAGTACTTC,CATHGTAYEQYF
TRBJ1-2,TRBV27,TRBD1,.,TGTGCCAGCAGTTTAGGACAGGGATACTCTGGCTACACCTTC,CASSLGQGYSGYTF
TRBJ1-1,TRBV27,.,.,TGTGCCAGCAGCCTGGAACTCCGGGGGGATGAAGCTTTCTTT,CASSLELRGDEAFF
TRBJ2-4,TRBV5-6,.,.,TGTGCCAGCAGGCGGGGATGGAGAAGCATTCAGTACTTC,CASRRGWRSIQYF
TRBJ2-3,TRBV5-6,TRBD1,.,TGTGCCAGCAGCCCCGACAGGGTAGGGACAGATACGCAGTATTTT,CASSPDRVGTDTQYF
TRBJ2-1,TRBV19,TRBD2,.,TGTGCCAGTAGTTTAATAGCGGGAGAGCAGTTCTTC,CASSLIAGEQFF
TRBJ2-5,TRBV10-3,TRBD2,.,TGTGCCATCAGTGACCGGACTAGCGGGAAAGAGACCCAGTACTTC,CAISDRTSGKETQYF
TRBJ2-1,TRBV30,.,.,TGTGCCTGGAGCGTAGCGGAATACAATGAGCAGTTCTTC,CAWSVAEYNEQFF
TRBJ2-3,TRBV7-9,.,.,TGTGCCAGCAGCTTGAGCGGGCGGGCCTCCGGTACGCAGTATTTT,CASSLSGRASGTQYF
TRBJ2-7,TRBV6-5,.,.,TGTGCCACCTCCCGTCGAGGCGGCGAGCAGTACTTC,CATSRRGGEQYF
TRBJ1-1,TRBV6-6,.,.,TGTGCCAGCAGCTCCGGGGGTGAAGCTTTCTTT,CASSSGGEAFF
TRBJ2-3,TRBV5-4,TRBD1,once,TGTGCCAGCAGCCCCGGACAGGAGTCCGCAGATACGCAGTATTTT,CASSPGQESADTQYF
TRBJ2-5,TRBV27,TRBD1,.,TGTGCCAGCAGTTTTGGGGACAGGGATGGGGAGACCCAGTACTTC,CASSFGDRDGETQYF
TRBJ2-7,TRBV27,TRBD2,.,TGTGCCAGCAGTTTGTCTAGCGGCGGGGAGCAGTACTTC,CASSLSSGGEQYF
TRBJ2-1,TRBV28,TRBD2,.,TGTGCCAGCAGGCCTAGCGGCTCTTTGGATGAGCAGTTCTTC,CASRPSGSLDEQFF
TRBJ2-3,TRBV5-1,TRBD2,once,TGCGCCAGCAGCTTGGTGGGACTAGACACAGATACGCAGTATTTT,CASSLVGLDTDTQYF
TRBJ2-1,TRBV6-4,.,medium-sized,TGTGCCAGCAGTGACTCCAGTTACAATGAGCAGTTCTTC,CASSDSSYNEQFF
TRBJ2-7,TRBV28,.,once,TGTGCCAGCAGTTTATCCATGACCGTGACTAGCTACGAGCAGTACTTC,CASSLSMTVTSYEQYF
TRBJ1-2,TRBV19,.,.,TGTGCCAGTAGTATCTTCTATGGCTACACCTTC,CASSIFYGYTF
TRBJ2-7,TRBV27,TRBD1,.,TGTGCCAGCAGTTTAAGGGGGCAAGGGTCCTACGAGCAGTACTTC,CASSLRGQGSYEQYF
TRBJ2-1,TRBV10-3,.,.,TGTGCCTCTGAGACAGGTTCCTACAATGAGCAGTTCTTC,CASETGSYNEQFF
TRBJ2-3,TRBV4-2,TRBD2,.,TGTGCCAGCAGCCGGGTGGAGACTAGCGGACGCACAGATACGCAGTATTTT,CASSRVETSGRTDTQYF